The 18 T cell receptor beta chains reported below all come from one sample, sequenced in a study of blood T cell repertoires in COVID-19. Using immunoSEQ multiplex PCR, the repertoire was profiled, and TCRdb retains in-frame clones only, with some absent. Here the sample spans 65,000 to 75,000 clones, more than 75% being singletons. Sequencing was carried out using peripheral blood. Source of these receptors: a man aged 50 or older with acute or convalescent COVID-19.

The chain links TRBV28 to TRBJ1-5; TRBD1 matches at 10 bases. The CDR3 totals 15 residues. Germline V gives CDR1 MDHEN, CDR2 SYDVKM. V gave up 5 bases and J gave up 3 bases; unmatched junction bases: 4. The CDR3 DNA sequence: TGTGCCAGCAGTCCGGGACAGGGGATCAATCAGCCCCAGCATTTT. This gives the protein CASSPGQGINQPQHF. The full variable domain, in which reference TRBV28 and TRBJ1-5 provide the parts outside the CDR3, is DVKVTQSSRYLVKRTGEKVFLECVQDMDHENMFWYRQDPGLGLRLIYFSYDVKMKEKGDIPEGYSVSREKKERFSLILESASTNQTSMYLCASSPGQGINQPQHFGDGTRLSIL.

This clone was seen ten or more times. Other DNA sequences within the sample encode an identical CDR3. The chain recombines TRBV7-3 with TRBJ2-2, with D possibly being TRBD1 (5 bases). Germline-derived CDR1 and CDR2 are SGHTA and FQGTGA. The CDR3 sequence is 14 residues long. Trimming left V 2 bases short and J 2 bases short, with 6 bases between. CDR3 loop: CASSLQGNTGELFF. The CDR3 DNA is TGTGCCAGCAGCTTACAGGGAAACACCGGGGAGCTGTTTTTT. The variable domain in full, with the rest retrieved from reference TRBV7-3 and TRBJ2-2, is GAGVSQTPSNKVTEKGKYVELRCDPISGHTALYWYRQSLGQGPEFLIYFQGTGAADDSGLPNDRFFAVRPEGSVSTLKIQRTERGDSAVYLCASSLQGNTGELFFGEGSRLTVL.

In this sample, this clone turned up once. The chain is built from TRBV6-5 and TRBJ1-2; D uncertain. Trimming left V 0 bases short and J 4 bases short, with 12 bases between. The CDR3 totals 15 residues. CDR1 and CDR2 from the germline V gene are MNHEY and SVGAGI. CDR3 amino acids: CASSYSGRTLYGYTF. CDR3 bases: TGTGCCAGCAGTTACTCCGGGAGGACCCTCTATGGCTACACCTTC.

This chain connects TRBV11-2 to TRBJ2-7; D perhaps matches TRBD2 (6 bases). This CDR3 spans 16 amino acids. Trimming took 0 bases from V and 5 from J, leaving 17 bases between them. Per germline, CDR1 SGHAT and CDR2 FQNNGV. CDR3 DNA: TGTGCCAGCAGCTTAGATCCCAGCGGGCAACTCGACGAGCAGTACTTC. Residues: CASSLDPSGQLDEQYF.

The V call is TRBV18, the J call TRBJ1-5; D is unresolved. This CDR3 has 14 amino acids. Between the trimmed V and J ends, which lost 3 bases and 4 bases, there was a span of 10 bases. Germline-derived CDR1 and CDR2 are KGHSH and LQKENI. The DNA of the CDR3 is TGTGCCAGCTCACCCGGCAGGCTAAATCAGCCCCAGCATTTT. Amino acids: CASSPGRLNQPQHF.

This rearrangement joins TRBV7-9 to TRBJ2-1, with TRBD1 as a possible D gene (6 bases). The V gene's germline CDR1 is SEHNR and CDR2 FQNEAQ (reference sequence). The CDR3 length is 13 residues. Trimming pared 5 bases from V and 12 bases from J, leaving 17 bases between. Here the CDR3 reads CASSNTGTVVQFF. The CDR3 DNA reads TGTGCCAGCAGCAACACAGGGACCGTTGTGCAGTTCTTC.

The J gene is TRBJ2-1, the V gene TRBV5-1; D may be TRBD2 (5 bases). The V gene lost 1 base and the J gene lost 6 bases, with 14 bases spanning the gap. Germline-derived CDR1 and CDR2 are SGHRS and YFSETQ. CDR3 size: 15 residues. The CDR3: CASSLLTGKGNEQFF. The CDR3 DNA reads as TGCGCCAGCAGCTTGCTAACGGGAAAGGGCAATGAGCAGTTCTTC. Drawing the rest from reference TRBV5-1 and TRBJ2-1, the complete variable domain is KAGVTQTPRYLIKTRGQQVTLSCSPISGHRSVSWYQQTPGQGLQFLFEYFSETQRNKGNFPGRFSGRQFSNSRSEMNVSTLELGDSALYLCASSLLTGKGNEQFFGPGTRLTVL.

A note on this clone: The junction departs from the called germline gene at one end, perhaps through a read error. The V call is TRBV7-2, the J call TRBJ1-6; a weak D match, TRBD1 (5 bases). Germline lookup yields CDR1 SGHTA and CDR2 FQGNSA. The length of the CDR3 is 15 residues. The CDR3 coding sequence is TGTGCCAGCAGCATCCGGGACTCCTTTAATTCACCCCTCCACTTT. It specifies CASSIRDSFNSPLHF.

The chain combines TRBV7-8 with TRBJ2-2; D not certain. Germline CDR1 is SGHVS and CDR2 is FQNEAQ. Trimming removed 2 bases from V and 4 bases from J, with 8 bases in between. The CDR3 has 14 residues. The CDR3 sequence is CASSLFPLTGELFF. The CDR3 region has the DNA TGTGCCAGCAGCTTATTTCCCCTCACCGGGGAGCTGTTTTTT.

The J gene is TRBJ1-1, the V gene TRBV19; tentative D call: TRBD1 (6 bases). The CDR3 has 16 amino acids. Germline V lookup: CDR1 LNHDA, CDR2 SQIVND (reference sequence). The V end lost 1 base, the J end lost 1 base, and 13 bases lay between the germline ends. CDR3 residues: CASSIVQGYRNTEAFF. The DNA of the CDR3 is TGTGCCAGTAGTATAGTGCAGGGGTATCGGAACACTGAAGCTTTCTTT. The complete variable domain, with remaining parts taken from reference TRBV19 and TRBJ1-1, reads DGGITQSPKYLFRKEGQNVTLSCEQNLNHDAMYWYRQDPGQGLRLIYYSQIVNDFQKGDIAEGYSVSREKKESFPLTVTSAQKNPTAFYLCASSIVQGYRNTEAFFGQGTRLTVV.

The chain uses TRBV27 and TRBJ1-2, with TRBD1 as a possible D gene (6 bases). Germline loops: CDR1 MNHEY, CDR2 SMNVEV (reference sequence). This CDR3 region has 13 residues. Trimming took off 4 bases at V and 7 bases at J, with 13 bases between the two ends. The CDR3 spells CASSSQGLGGYTF. The CDR3 DNA reads as TGTGCCAGCAGTTCACAGGGTTTAGGTGGCTACACCTTC.

This clone has only a few counts. The chain is built from TRBV4-1 and TRBJ1-2; D is ambiguous. CDR1 is MGHRA, CDR2 YSYEKL, per germline. V was trimmed by 1 base and J by 4 bases, leaving 13 bases between them. The CDR3 has 15 amino acids. CDR3 coding DNA: TGCGCCAGCAGCCAAGTTCTTGGAGGAGGCTATGGCTACACCTTC. Its translation is CASSQVLGGGYGYTF.

About this clone itself: The junction and the germline gene differ at one end; a read error may be behind it. The gene calls are TRBV20-1 and TRBJ1-3; D call uncertain. The CDR3 contains 8 residues. Germline V gene data show CDR1 as DFQATT and CDR2 as SNEGSKA (reference sequence). The chain's CDR3 is CSASRVNF. The CDR3 DNA sequence: TGCAGTGCTAGCCGCGTCAATTTT.

The rearrangement uses TRBV18 and TRBJ1-2, with D perhaps matching TRBD1 (5 bases). Germline values: CDR1 KGHSH, CDR2 LQKENI. This CDR3 is 12 amino acids long. Trimming left V 7 bases short and J 8 bases short, with 14 bases between. The CDR3 DNA reads TGTGCCAGCTTCCTCCAGGGTGGAGGCTACACCTTC. Translating it yields CASFLQGGGYTF.

A single count supports this clone. This sequence joins TRBV6-5 and TRBJ2-7; D gene ambiguous. The CDR3 is made up of 14 amino acids. V was shortened by 2 bases and J by 0 bases, with 8 bases between the two germline ends. CDR1 and CDR2 from the germline V gene are MNHEY and SVGAGI. This CDR3 reads CASSYKMSSYEQYV. For the CDR3, the DNA is TGTGCCAGCAGTTACAAGATGAGCTCCTACGAGCAGTACGTC.

The rearrangement uses TRBV5-8 and TRBJ2-7; 10 bases map to TRBD1. The CDR3 extends over 15 amino acids. The germline V gene has CDR1 SGHTS and CDR2 YDEGEE. V was pared by 3 bases and J by 2 bases, with 5 bases of the junction left unmatched. The CDR3 is CASSYRGTGAYEQYF. Written as DNA, the CDR3 is TGTGCCAGCAGCTATCGAGGGACAGGGGCCTACGAGCAGTACTTC.

The chain employs TRBV18 and TRBJ1-2; possibly TRBD1 for D (6 bases). V gave up 3 bases and J gave up 6 bases, with 11 bases separating them. The germline V gene has CDR1 KGHSH and CDR2 LQKENI. The CDR3 covers 13 residues. For the CDR3, the DNA is TGTGCCAGCTCACCCCTGGACAGCGATGGCTACACCTTC. Residues: CASSPLDSDGYTF.

The chain is built from TRBV7-6 and TRBJ2-2, with D possibly TRBD1 on 6 matching bases. Germline assignment: CDR1 SGHVS and CDR2 FNYEAQ. V lost 4 bases, J lost 4 bases, and 13 bases lay in between. The CDR3 consists of 15 residues. The DNA for the CDR3 is TGTGCCAGCAGCTCAAACAGGGTATTCACCGGGGAGCTGTTTTTT. Encoded protein: CASSSNRVFTGELFF.